The 7 T cell receptor beta chains below were found in one sample sequenced in a study of metastatic and nonmetastatic thyroid tumors. No patient had received any treatment before thyroid surgery. TCRdb reprocessed the PCR reads using MiXCR. The data hold approximately 30,000 clones, with around 17% observed a single time. Sequenced material: blood. The receptor source for this set is a female donor with papillary thyroid cancer or a benign thyroid nodule (not recorded which). Some clones in this sample may be carry-over from other donors' samples.

This clone appeared many times. The chain couples TRBV4-1 to TRBJ1-5, with D hard to call. The CDR3 consists of 13 residues. Trimming removed 0 bases from V and 7 bases from J, with 7 bases in between. Germline CDR1 is MGHRA and CDR2 is YSYEKL. CDR3 in DNA: TGCGCCAGCAGCCAAGATGCCGGGCAGCCCCAGCATTTT. It encodes CASSQDAGQPQHF.

Details on this clone: At the DNA level, this CDR3 is encoded by other sequences in the same sample as well. V gene TRBV6-2 or TRBV6-3 combines with J gene TRBJ2-1; TRBD1 aligns across 8 bases. CDR3 length equals 14 residues. The junction had 12 bases not matched to a gene; V was cut back by 8 bases and J by 9 bases. Germline loops: CDR1 MNHEY, CDR2 SVGEGT. CDR3 coding DNA: TGTGCCAGCGACAGGGGAGGATCCTCACTTGAGCAGTTCTTC. Translating it yields CASDRGGSSLEQFF.

This clone showed up many times. V and J are TRBV19 and TRBJ1-5, with 8 bases that match TRBD1. Germline values: CDR1 LNHDA, CDR2 SQIVND (reference sequence). The CDR3 has 15 amino acids. The V segment lost 4 bases and the J segment 1 base; nucleotides outside the gene matches: 3. This CDR3 reads CASSTQGGSNQPQHF. As DNA, the CDR3 is TGTGCCAGTAGTACACAGGGGGGGAGCAATCAGCCCCAGCATTTT.

This clone showed up many times. The chain is built from TRBV19 and TRBJ2-5; 7 nucleotides match TRBD1. There are 15 residues in the CDR3. With 5 bases clipped from V and 4 bases from J, the junction kept 10 bases outside the gene matches. Germline CDR1 LNHDA, CDR2 SQIVND (reference sequence). The CDR3: CASSEDRTMRETQYF. In DNA, the CDR3 is TGTGCCAGTAGTGAGGACAGGACCATGCGAGAGACCCAGTACTTC.

This clone was recorded at least ten times. A much larger clone lies a single base off, so this may be a read error. The chain's CDR3 is CASSPAGTGGTGELLF. CDR3 bases: TGTGCTAGCAGCCCAGCCGGGACAGGGGGTACCGGGGAGCTGCTTTTT. The chain couples TRBV7-7 to TRBJ2-2, with TRBD1 matching over 11 bases. Per the germline V gene, CDR1 is SSHAT and CDR2 is FNYEAQ (reference sequence). The CDR3 is 16 amino acids.

This rearrangement joins TRBV28 to TRBJ2-1; D gene ambiguous. The length of the CDR3 is 13 residues. Trimming cost V 3 bases and J 7 bases, with 10 bases left between them. Germline V gene sequence: CDR1 MDHEN, CDR2 SYDVKM. As DNA, the CDR3 is TGTGCCAGCAGTTTGGAGCTTCAGAATGAGCAGTTCTTC. It translates to CASSLELQNEQFF.

This clone was recorded a few times. The chain combines TRBV20-1 with TRBJ2-7, with D possibly matching TRBD2 (6 bases). The J call may be in error: the DNA end matches TRBJ2-1 better. CDR1 and CDR2 from the germline V gene are DFQATT and SNEGSKA (reference sequence). The length of the CDR3 is 15 residues. The CDR3 coding sequence is TGCAGTGCTAGAGACCCAGGAGGGGCGTACAATGAGCAGTTCTTC. It yields the protein CSARDPGGAYNEQFF.